The 17 T cell receptor beta chains below come from one sample, sequenced in a study of blood T cells in healthy people across ages. The authors ran a second PCR of about 6 to 11 cycles using a sample-barcoded 5' primer and a J-beta primer mix. Each CDR3 protein gets one entry after TCRdb re-called the 5' RACE reads with MiXCR. This sample carries 650,000 to 800,000 distinct CDR3 sequences, approximately 44% of them seen once, and the ten largest clones take roughly 19%. The sample consisted of blood. The receptors originated from a man in his sixties in good health.

As for this clonotype: Mismatch with germline at one junction end may stem from a read error. This chain links TRBV11-2 with TRBJ1-2, with 7 bases matching TRBD1. The CDR3 is 16 residues long. CDR1 is SGHAT and CDR2 is FQNNGV in the germline V gene. CDR3 protein: CASSLGLAARGYGCTF. The CDR3 DNA follows: TGTGCCAGCAGCCTAGGATTAGCTGCCAGGGGGTATGGCTGCACCTTC. Complete variable domain (other parts from reference TRBV11-2 and TRBJ1-2): EAGVAQSPRYKIIEKRQSVAFWCNPISGHATLYWYQQILGQGPKLLIQFQNNGVVDDSQLPKDRFSAERLKGVDSTLKIQPAKLEDSAVYLCASSLGLAARGYGCTFGSGTRLTVV.

This chain uses TRBV4-3 with TRBJ1-6; possibly TRBD1 for D (5 bases). V lost 1 base, J lost 9 bases, and 10 bases lay in between. Germline lookup yields CDR1 LGHNA and CDR2 YSLEER. The CDR3 is 14 amino acids. The CDR3 sequence: CASSQGGGGSPLHF. In DNA, the CDR3 is TGCGCCAGCAGCCAAGGAGGTGGGGGTTCACCCCTCCACTTT.

This clonotype was counted only a few times. J is TRBJ1-1 and V is TRBV21-1; the DNA was not used to check the table's D call, TRBD1. TRBV21-1 is a pseudogene segment. The CDR3 runs 16 residues. In DNA, the CDR3 is TGTGCCAGCAGCTGTGGTACAGGGACCATGAACACTGAAGCTTTCTTT. Protein product: CASSCGTGTMNTEAFF.

This sequence joins TRBV7-9 and TRBJ2-5; 9 bases are shared with TRBD1. CDR3 size: 17 residues. V shed 0 bases, J shed 3 bases, and the junction held 8 bases outside the gene matches. Per germline, CDR1 SEHNR and CDR2 FQNEAQ (reference sequence). The CDR3 loop is CASSLARHRDREETQYF. The DNA of the CDR3 is TGTGCCAGCAGCTTAGCTCGTCACCGGGACAGGGAAGAGACCCAGTACTTC. The whole variable domain, remainder taken from reference TRBV7-9 and TRBJ2-5, is DTGVSQNPRHKITKRGQNVTFRCDPISEHNRLYWYRQTLGQGPEFLTYFQNEAQLEKSRLLSDRFSAERPKGSFSTLEIQRTEQGDSAMYLCASSLARHRDREETQYFGPGTRLLVL.

V is TRBV6-5 and J is TRBJ1-1; D unresolved. The V gene lost 7 bases and the J gene lost 4 bases, with 13 bases spanning the gap. This CDR3 region has 13 residues. Germline values: CDR1 MNHEY, CDR2 SVGAGI. CDR3 residues: CASTRLAGTEAFF. For the CDR3, the DNA is TGTGCCAGCACTCGACTGGCGGGCACTGAAGCTTTCTTT.

CDR3 region: CSARDRLKPTVNEQYF. The CDR3 bases are TGCAGTGCTAGAGATCGGCTAAAGCCCACAGTCAATGAGCAGTACTTC. The chain has TRBV20-1 and TRBJ2-1; no definite D call. The J call is uncertain, as TRBJ2-7 better fits the DNA end. Germline assignment: CDR1 DFQATT and CDR2 SNEGSKA (reference sequence). The CDR3 length is 16 residues.

This clonotype was picked up many times. The J gene is TRBJ2-3, the V gene TRBV7-2; 7 positions match TRBD2. Per the germline V gene, CDR1 is SGHTA and CDR2 is FQGNSA. The trim removed 5 bases at V and 2 bases at J, leaving 10 bases unmatched. This CDR3 is 16 amino acids long. The CDR3 loop reads CASSPRLAGSTDTQYF. In DNA, the CDR3 is TGTGCCAGCAGCCCAAGACTAGCAGGCTCCACAGATACGCAGTATTTT.

This rearrangement joins TRBV20-1 to TRBJ2-1; D may be TRBD1 (5 bases). The germline gives CDR1 DFQATT, CDR2 SNEGSKA (reference sequence). With 6 bases removed from V and 7 bases from J, the gap between germline ends came to 16 bases. This CDR3 spans 13 amino acids. Here the CDR3 reads CSAREGARNEQFF. CDR3 nucleotides: TGCAGTGCGCGAGAAGGGGCTCGGAATGAGCAGTTCTTC.

This clonotype was seen repeatedly, ten times or more. The chain couples TRBV7-2 to TRBJ2-7; tentative D call: TRBD2 (5 bases). Between the trimmed V and J ends, which lost 5 bases and 0 bases, there was a span of 14 bases. CDR3 length: 15 residues. Germline V gives CDR1 SGHTA, CDR2 FQGNSA. The CDR3 DNA follows: TGTGCCAGCAGCCCTACCGGGATTTCCTCCTACGAGCAGTACTTC. It encodes CASSPTGISSYEQYF.

The gene calls are TRBV19 and TRBJ2-4; a weak D match, TRBD2 (7 bases). Deletions cut 5 bases from V and 0 bases from J, with 14 bases between. Germline values: CDR1 LNHDA, CDR2 SQIVND (reference sequence). The CDR3 has 16 residues. The CDR3 nucleotides read TGTGCCAGTAGTCGGACAGCGGGACTAGCCAAAAACATTCAGTACTTC. Its translation is CASSRTAGLAKNIQYF.

This chain uses TRBV12-3 or TRBV12-4 with TRBJ2-1; 8 bases line up with TRBD1. Unmatched junction bases numbered 13, after V lost 5 bases and J lost 10 bases. CDR3 length equals 15 residues. Here the CDR3 DNA reads TGTGCCAGCAGTGGACAGGGCTATGGGGACTTAGAGCAGTTCTTC. Translated, it gives CASSGQGYGDLEQFF.

In this sample, this clonotype turned up many times. The gene calls are TRBV20-1 and TRBJ1-2; TRBD1 aligns across 7 bases. Germline lookup yields CDR1 DFQATT and CDR2 SNEGSKA (reference sequence). This CDR3 has 14 amino acids. The junction had 6 bases not matched to a gene; V was cut back by 0 bases and J by 5 bases. CDR3 bases: TGCAGTGCTAGAGATTCCGGGACAGCTTATGGCTACACCTTC. It translates to CSARDSGTAYGYTF.

The rearrangement links TRBV7-8 to TRBJ2-4, with TRBD1 matching 7 bases. The tail of the sequence fits TRBJ2-5 better, so the J call may be wrong. The CDR3 totals 17 residues. Germline V gene sequence: CDR1 SGHVS, CDR2 FQNEAQ. For the CDR3, the DNA is TGTGCCAGCAGCTTAGTCCGACAGGGTTTGGGCCGAGAGACCCAGTACTTC. It specifies CASSLVRQGLGRETQYF.

The sample holds a few counts of this clonotype. The rearrangement uses TRBV27 and TRBJ2-4; TRBD2 might be the D (6 bases). There are 16 residues in the CDR3. Germline V gene lookup returns CDR1 MNHEY and CDR2 SMNVEV (reference sequence). The germline V and J ends were trimmed by 6 bases and 9 bases, with 24 bases remaining between them. The CDR3 spells CASSSRPRDSYLIQYF. CDR3 bases: TGTGCCAGCAGCTCCCGCCCCCGGGACTCATACCTCATTCAGTACTTC.

V usage is TRBV20-1 and J usage is TRBJ2-1; D is uncertain. The CDR3 covers 11 residues. CDR1 is DFQATT, CDR2 SNEGSKA, per germline (reference sequence). DNA for the CDR3: TGCCTGTCAGTAGCAGGCGATGAGCAGTTCTTC. It codes for CLSVAGDEQFF.

This clonotype was observed a handful of times. V usage is TRBV20-1 and J usage is TRBJ1-1, with TRBD1 matching over 7 bases. Per the germline V gene, CDR1 is DFQATT and CDR2 is SNEGSKA (reference sequence). The trim removed 5 bases at V and 1 base at J, leaving 7 bases unmatched. CDR3 length equals 14 residues. For the CDR3, the DNA is TGCAGTGCTCCGGACAGGCGGGGGAACACTGAAGCTTTCTTT. Translation: CSAPDRRGNTEAFF.

This chain joins TRBV12-3 or TRBV12-4 and TRBJ2-3; a weak D match, TRBD2 (6 bases). This CDR3 is 17 amino acids long. Trimming removed 5 bases from V and 1 base from J, with 19 bases in between. As DNA, the CDR3 is TGTGCCAGCAGTCCCTCCTTCCTAGCGAGCGGCACAGATACGCAGTATTTT. It encodes CASSPSFLASGTDTQYF.